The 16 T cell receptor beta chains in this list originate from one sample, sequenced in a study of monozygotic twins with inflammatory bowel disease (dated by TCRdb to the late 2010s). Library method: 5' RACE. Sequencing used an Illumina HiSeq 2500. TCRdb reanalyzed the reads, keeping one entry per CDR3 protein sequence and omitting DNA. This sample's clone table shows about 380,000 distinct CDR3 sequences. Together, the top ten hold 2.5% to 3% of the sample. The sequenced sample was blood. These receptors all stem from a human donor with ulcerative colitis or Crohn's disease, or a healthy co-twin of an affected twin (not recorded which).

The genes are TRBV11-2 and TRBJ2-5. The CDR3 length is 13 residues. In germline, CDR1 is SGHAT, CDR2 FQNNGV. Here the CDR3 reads CASSLWGQETQYF.

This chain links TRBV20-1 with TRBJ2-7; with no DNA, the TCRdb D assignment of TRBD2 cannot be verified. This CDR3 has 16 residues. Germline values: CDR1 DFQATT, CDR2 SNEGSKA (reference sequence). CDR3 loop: CSAPHRTSGNPYEQYF.

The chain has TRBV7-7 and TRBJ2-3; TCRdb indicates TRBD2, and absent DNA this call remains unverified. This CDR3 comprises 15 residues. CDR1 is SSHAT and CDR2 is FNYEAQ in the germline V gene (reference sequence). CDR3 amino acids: CASSLGGLRTDTQYF.

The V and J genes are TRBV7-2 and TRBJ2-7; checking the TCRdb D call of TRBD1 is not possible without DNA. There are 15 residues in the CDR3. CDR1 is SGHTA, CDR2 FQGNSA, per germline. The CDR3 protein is CASSETPGGTYEQYF.

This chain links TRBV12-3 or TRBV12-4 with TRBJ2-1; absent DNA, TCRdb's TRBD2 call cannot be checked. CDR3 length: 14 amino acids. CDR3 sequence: CASSLSGPALEQFF.

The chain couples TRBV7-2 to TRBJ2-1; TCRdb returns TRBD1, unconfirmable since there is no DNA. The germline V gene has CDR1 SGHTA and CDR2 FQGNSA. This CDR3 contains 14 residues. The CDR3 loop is CASSLRGPGNEQFF.

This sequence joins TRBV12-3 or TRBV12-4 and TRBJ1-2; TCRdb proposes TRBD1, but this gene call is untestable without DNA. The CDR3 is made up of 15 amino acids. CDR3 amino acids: CASSREDRGRYGYTF.

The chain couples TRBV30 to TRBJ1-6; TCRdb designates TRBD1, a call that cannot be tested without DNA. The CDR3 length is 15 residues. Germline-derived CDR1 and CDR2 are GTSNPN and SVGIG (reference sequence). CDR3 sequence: CAWSSGNPYNSPLHF.

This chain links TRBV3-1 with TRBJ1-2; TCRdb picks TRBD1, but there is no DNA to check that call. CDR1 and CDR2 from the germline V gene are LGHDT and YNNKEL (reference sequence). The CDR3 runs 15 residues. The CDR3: CASRGTGVSNYGYTF.

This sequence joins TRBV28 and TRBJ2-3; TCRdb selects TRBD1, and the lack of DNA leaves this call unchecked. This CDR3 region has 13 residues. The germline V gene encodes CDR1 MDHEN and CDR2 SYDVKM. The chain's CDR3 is CASSPPGRDTQYF.

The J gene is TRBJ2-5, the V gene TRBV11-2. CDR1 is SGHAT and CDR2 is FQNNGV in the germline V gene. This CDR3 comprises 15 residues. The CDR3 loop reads CASSLGGFRSETQYF.

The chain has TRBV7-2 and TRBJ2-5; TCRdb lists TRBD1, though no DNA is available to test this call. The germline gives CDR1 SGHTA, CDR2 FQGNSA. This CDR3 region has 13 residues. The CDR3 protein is CASSSAPQETQYF.

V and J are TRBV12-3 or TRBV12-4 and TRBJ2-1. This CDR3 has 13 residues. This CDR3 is CASRQSSYNEQFF.

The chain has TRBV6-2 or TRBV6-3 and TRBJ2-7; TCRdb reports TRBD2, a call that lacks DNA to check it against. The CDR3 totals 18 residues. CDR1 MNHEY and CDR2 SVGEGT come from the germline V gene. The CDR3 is CASSSSGTPHWKSYEQYF.

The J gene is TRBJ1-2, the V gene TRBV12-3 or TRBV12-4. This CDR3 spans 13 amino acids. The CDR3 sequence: CASSLLVHYGYTF.

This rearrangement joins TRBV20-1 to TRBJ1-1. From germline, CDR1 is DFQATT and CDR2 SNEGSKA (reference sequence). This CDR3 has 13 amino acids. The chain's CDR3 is CSARETGNTEAFF.